What follows describes a single T cell receptor beta chain. Its antigen is not identified. TCRdb re-analysed the 5' RACE reads in MiXCR, keeping a single row per CDR3 protein. Among approximately 60,000 distinct CDR3 sequences listed, roughly 28% were seen once. Notes on the study in general: Tumor memory CD4+ T cell TCR gene usage was found to cluster with blood and lymph node memory CD4+ cells and with lymph node naive CD4+ cells. Greatest tumor Treg TCR overlap was with tumor naive CD4+ cells.

Treg sorting used a CD4+CD25+CD127-/low gate. The sample was tumor-infiltrating Tregs sorted from the breast tumor. This clonotype was sampled from a female donor with breast cancer.

The CDR3 loop is CASSDPRDRNTEAFF. Here the CDR3 DNA reads TGCGCCAGCAGCGACCCCCGGGATCGGAACACTGAAGCTTTCTTT. The rearrangement links TRBV5-1 to TRBJ1-1; D gene uncertain. Germline loops: CDR1 SGHRS, CDR2 YFSETQ. Trimming pared 4 bases from V and 1 base from J, leaving 14 bases between. The CDR3 is 15 residues long.